Listed below are T cell receptor beta chains from one sample, sequenced in a study of blood T cell repertoires in COVID-19. The data were produced by immunoSEQ multiplex PCR, yet TCRdb's version contains in-frame clones alone and is incomplete. The sample yields around 70,000 clones, 80% to 90% seen once. Sequencing input: peripheral blood. These receptor sequences come from an elderly woman with active or convalescent COVID-19. Both conserved end residues are part of each CDR3. A D gene is named only where the DNA matches it firmly. The size entry is marked missing in some rows and otherwise reads once, few, many or a size class.

j_call d_call v_call clone_size cdr3_nt cdr3_aa
TRBJ2-5 TRBD2 TRBV7-2 - TGTGCCAGCAGCTTAGTTGGCGGGGGGGCCCGGGAGACCCAGTACTTC CASSLVGGGARETQYF
TRBJ1-1 - TRBV18 - TGTGCCAGCTCACCACCGGTAGGGGCGAACACTGAAGCTTTCTTT CASSPPVGANTEAFF
TRBJ1-1 TRBD1 TRBV7-9 - TGTGCCAGCAGCTTGGCCCCTACCGGGACAGCGAACACTGAAGCTTTCTTT CASSLAPTGTANTEAFF
TRBJ2-3 - TRBV12-1 - TGTGCCAGCAGCTCTCCGGACAGAAGCACAGATACGCAGTATTTT CASSSPDRSTDTQYF
TRBJ2-7 TRBD2 TRBV6-5 - TGTGCCAGCAGTTACCTCGGGGGGACTAACGAGCAGTACTTC CASSYLGGTNEQYF
TRBJ1-2 TRBD1 TRBV3-1/TRBV3-2 - TGTGCCAGCACAACTGGGACAGGTTTGTCCTACACCTTC CASTTGTGLSYTF
TRBJ2-2 TRBD1 TRBV4-1 - TGCGCCAGCAGAACCCCGGGACAGGGGGCGAACACCGGGGAGCTGTTTTTT CASRTPGQGANTGELFF
TRBJ1-1 TRBD1 TRBV9 - TGTGCCAGCAGCGCGGGACAGGGGAACACTGAAGCTTTCTTT CASSAGQGNTEAFF
TRBJ2-3 TRBD2 TRBV11-2 - TGTGCCAGCAGCCGACTAGCGGGCGGTTTCGATACGCAGTATTTT CASSRLAGGFDTQYF
TRBJ1-1 - TRBV4-3 few TGCGCCAGCAGCCTGGGTCAGGGGAACACTGAAGCTTTCTTT CASSLGQGNTEAFF
TRBJ2-7 TRBD1 TRBV2 - TGTGCCAGCACCCTAAGGGACAGGCCCTCGAACGAGCAGTACTTC CASTLRDRPSNEQYF
TRBJ1-2 TRBD1 TRBV2 - TGTGCCAGCAGTGAACAGGGGGGCTATGGCTACACCTTC CASSEQGGYGYTF
TRBJ2-3 TRBD1 TRBV5-5 - TGTGCCAGCAGCGCGACAGGGGACACAGATACGCAGTATTTT CASSATGDTDTQYF
TRBJ2-7 - TRBV23-1 - TGCGCCAGCAGGGCGGGGCCTTCCTACGAGCAGTACTTC CASRAGPSYEQYF
TRBJ2-3 TRBD1 TRBV11-2 - TGTGCCAGCAGCCTCGACAGGGCAGGTAGAGGCACAGATACGCAGTATTTT CASSLDRAGRGTDTQYF
TRBJ1-4 TRBD1 TRBV3-1/TRBV3-2 - TGTGCCAGCAGGGGACAGGGGGAAGGTGAAAAACTGTTTTTT CASRGQGEGEKLFF
TRBJ2-7 TRBD2 TRBV29-1 - TGCAGCGTTGAGCTAGCGGGAGGGCGCTACGAGCAGTACTTC CSVELAGGRYEQYF
TRBJ2-3 - TRBV10-1 - TGCGCCAGCAGTGTCCGGTTCAGCACAGATACGCAGTATTTT CASSVRFSTDTQYF
TRBJ2-6 - TRBV6-2/TRBV6-3 few TGTGCCAGCAGTTACTCGATGTTCCAGGTCCCAAACTCTGGGGCCAACGTCCTGACTTTC CASSYSMFQVPNSGANVLTF
TRBJ2-2 TRBD2 TRBV6-5 - TGTGCCAGCAGGAGGACTAGCACCAACACCGGGGAGCTGTTTTTT CASRRTSTNTGELFF
TRBJ2-7 TRBD2 TRBV19 - TGTGCCAGTAGTATGTGGCTAGCGGACTACGAGCAGTACTTC CASSMWLADYEQYF
TRBJ2-1 TRBD2 TRBV9 - TGTGCCAGCAGCGCTAGCGGGGGGGCCGGGAATGAGCAGTTCTTC CASSASGGAGNEQFF
TRBJ2-5 - TRBV5-1 - TGCGCCAGCACCGACCGTGGAGCGGGTTACAACCAAGAGACCCAGTACTTC CASTDRGAGYNQETQYF
TRBJ1-4 TRBD1 TRBV2 - TGTGCCAGCAGCAGGGGGTTAGGAGAAAAACTGTTTTTT CASSRGLGEKLFF
TRBJ1-2 TRBD1 TRBV2 - TGTGCCAGCAGCAGAACAGGGGGCTCTAACTATGGCTACACCTTC CASSRTGGSNYGYTF
TRBJ2-2 - TRBV7-2 once TGTGCCAGCAGCTTAGTACTAGTCGGGGAGCTGTTTTTT CASSLVLVGELFF
TRBJ2-3 TRBD2 TRBV19 once TGTGCCAGTAAGACCGCTAGCGGGAATGCAGATACGCAGTATTTT CASKTASGNADTQYF
TRBJ1-3 - TRBV7-9 - TGTGCCAGCAGCTTAGTACGGGGGGGTCTCTCTGGAAACACCATATATTTT CASSLVRGGLSGNTIYF
TRBJ2-7 - TRBV7-9 - TGTGCCAGCAGTTTCCCCCTGGACAGAAAAAGGTACTTC CASSFPLDRKRYF